The clone carrying this TCR beta chain has a handful of counts. Its specificity is unknown. The germline gives CDR1 MNHEY, CDR2 SVGEGT. The CDR3 has 14 residues. Trimming took 6 bases from V and 3 from J; bases not matched to a gene: 5. Cultured CD4+ T-cell DNA underwent Oncomine TCR Beta short-read sequencing. Extraction of genomic DNA was performed on cultured CD4+ T cells. TCRdb re-derived calls from the PCR reads in MiXCR, one entry per CDR3 protein. The sample records over 14,000 distinct CDR3 sequences, 45% to 60% being singletons. The sample belongs to a study of vaccination and CD4 T cells after COVID-19. Study summary: Post-COVID samples were collected a median around 100 days following diagnosis, spanning 35 to 161.

Treatment denoted: approximately nine-day PBMC culture with coronavirus spike peptide pools or control peptides (ViraFEST assay). The source material was CD4+ T cells from blood, cultured in vitro. This TCR was recovered from a human donor who had recovered from COVID-19. The chain is built from TRBV6-2 or TRBV6-3 and TRBJ2-7; TRBD1 agrees at 10 bases. CDR3 sequence: CASSRGQGLYEQYF. DNA for the CDR3: TGTGCCAGCAGCCGGGGACAGGGGCTCTACGAGCAGTACTTC.